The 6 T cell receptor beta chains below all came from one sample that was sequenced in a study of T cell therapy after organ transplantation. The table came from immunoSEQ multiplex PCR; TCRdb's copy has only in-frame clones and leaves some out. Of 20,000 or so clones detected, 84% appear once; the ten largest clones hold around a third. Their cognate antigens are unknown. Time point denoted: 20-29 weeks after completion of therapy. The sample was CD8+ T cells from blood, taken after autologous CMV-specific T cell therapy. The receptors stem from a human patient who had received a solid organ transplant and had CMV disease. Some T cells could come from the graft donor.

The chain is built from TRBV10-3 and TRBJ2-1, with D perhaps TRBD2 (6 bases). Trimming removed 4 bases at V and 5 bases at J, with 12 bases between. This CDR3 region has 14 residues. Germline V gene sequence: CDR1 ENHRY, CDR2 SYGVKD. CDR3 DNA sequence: TGTGCCATCAGTGGCGGGGAAGGGAACAATGAGCAGTTCTTC. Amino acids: CAISGGEGNNEQFF.

The CDR3 spells CASSFFAGGRETQYF. In DNA form, the CDR3 reads TGTGCCAGCAGCTTTTTCGCGGGGGGGCGTGAGACCCAGTACTTC. The rearrangement uses TRBV5-4 and TRBJ2-5, with 9 positions matching TRBD2. V lost 2 bases and J lost 5; bases outside the gene matches: 7. The CDR3 sequence is 15 residues long. Germline V lookup: CDR1 SGHNT, CDR2 YYREEE (reference sequence).

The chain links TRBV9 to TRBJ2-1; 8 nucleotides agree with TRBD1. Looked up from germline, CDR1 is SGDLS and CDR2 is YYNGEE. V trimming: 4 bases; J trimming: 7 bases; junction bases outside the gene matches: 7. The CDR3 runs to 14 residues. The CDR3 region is CASSTEDRVNEQFF. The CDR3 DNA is TGTGCCAGCAGCACTGAGGACAGGGTAAATGAGCAGTTCTTC.

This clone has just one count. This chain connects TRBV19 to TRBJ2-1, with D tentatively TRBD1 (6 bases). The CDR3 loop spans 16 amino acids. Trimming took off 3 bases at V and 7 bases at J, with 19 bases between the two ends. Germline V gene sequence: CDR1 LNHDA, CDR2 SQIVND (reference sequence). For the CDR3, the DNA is TGTGCCAGTAGTATCTCCGCCGGGACATCGAGGAATGAGCAGTTCTTC. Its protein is CASSISAGTSRNEQFF.

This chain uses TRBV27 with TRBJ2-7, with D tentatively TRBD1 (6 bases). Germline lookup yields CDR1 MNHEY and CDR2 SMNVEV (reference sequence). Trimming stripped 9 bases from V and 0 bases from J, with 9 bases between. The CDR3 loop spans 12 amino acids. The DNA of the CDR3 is TGTGCCAGTCAGGGGAGCTCCTACGAGCAGTACTTC. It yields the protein CASQGSSYEQYF.

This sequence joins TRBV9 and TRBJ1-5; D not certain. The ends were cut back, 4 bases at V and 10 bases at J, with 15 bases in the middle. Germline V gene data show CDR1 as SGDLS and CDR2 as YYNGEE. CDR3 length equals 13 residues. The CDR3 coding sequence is TGTGCCAGCAGCCCGGGCGAACTAAGTCCCCAGCATTTT. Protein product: CASSPGELSPQHF.